These T cell receptor beta chains were read from a single sample in a study of response to subunit inactivated influenza vaccine. MiXCR was run by TCRdb on the RT-PCR reads, yielding one entry per CDR3 protein. The sample carries more than 500,000 distinct CDR3 sequences, around 11% recorded once. This sample was also put to use in a study of T cells expressing NK-cell markers.

The specimen was PBMCs from blood, collected on the day of vaccination. The receptors stem from a man in his fifties or sixties who received an inactivated influenza vaccine. The CDR3 runs from the conserved cysteine through the conserved F or W. Each record gives: J gene, V gene, D gene, clone size, CDR3 protein, CDR3 DNA. A D gene is named only where the DNA matches it firmly. Size values are once, few and many counts, or a class for expanded clones, and some rows have none.

TRBJ2-5,TRBV15,TRBD1,.,CATNRGRSETQYF,TGTGCCACCAACAGGGGGCGGTCAGAGACCCAGTACTTC
TRBJ1-6,TRBV5-1,TRBD1,.,CASSPRTGNSPLHF,TGCGCCAGCAGCCCGCGGACAGGGAATTCACCCCTCCACTTT
TRBJ2-2,TRBV20-1,TRBD1,few,CSARQGLNTGELFF,TGCAGTGCCCGACAGGGGTTGAACACCGGGGAGCTGTTTTTT
TRBJ2-4,TRBV3-1,.,.,CASSQRQVAKNIQYF,TGTGCCAGCAGCCAAAGACAAGTAGCCAAAAACATTCAGTACTTC
TRBJ2-1,TRBV29-1,.,.,CSVTGGGQFF,TGCAGCGTGACTGGAGGTGGGCAGTTCTTC
TRBJ1-3,TRBV20-1,TRBD1,many,CSILGQGAGNTIYF,TGCAGTATCCTAGGACAGGGGGCTGGAAACACCATATATTTT
TRBJ2-5,TRBV24-1,.,few,CATSGTVYQETQYF,TGTGCCACCAGTGGGACGGTGTACCAAGAGACCCAGTACTTC
TRBJ2-4,TRBV3-1,.,many,CASSRGLDIQYF,TGTGCCAGCAGCCGGGGCTTGGACATTCAGTACTTC
TRBJ2-2,TRBV5-1,.,few,CASSLLTEATGELFF,TGCGCCAGCAGCCTACTGACAGAGGCCACCGGGGAGCTGTTTTTT
TRBJ2-5,TRBV5-4,.,many,CASSPVNRDGTQYF,TGTGCCAGCAGCCCGGTAAACAGGGATGGGACCCAGTACTTC
TRBJ2-7,TRBV15,TRBD2,.,CATRVLAGDHEQYF,TGTGCCACCAGGGTGCTAGCGGGAGACCACGAGCAGTACTTC
TRBJ2-2,TRBV20-1,.,.,CSASRGQGWTGELFF,TGCAGTGCGTCAAGAGGACAAGGTTGGACCGGGGAGCTGTTTTTT
TRBJ2-5,TRBV4-2,TRBD2,few,CASSQQAGGPETQYF,TGTGCCAGCAGCCAGCAAGCGGGAGGACCGGAGACCCAGTACTTC
TRBJ2-2,TRBV7-8,.,few,CASTGGNGIGELFF,TGTGCCAGCACCGGGGGCAATGGGATCGGGGAGCTGTTTTTT
TRBJ1-1,TRBV6-1,TRBD1,.,CASSERQGGTEAFF,TGTGCCAGCAGTGAACGACAGGGAGGTACTGAAGCTTTCTTT
TRBJ2-5,TRBV28,TRBD2,many,CASSTHFSGGAGETQYF,TGTGCCAGCAGTACCCACTTTAGCGGGGGGGCCGGGGAGACCCAGTACTTC
TRBJ2-3,TRBV20-1,TRBD2,few,CSHASPSGLVGTQYF,TGCAGTCACGCGTCGCCTAGCGGGCTGGTGGGTACGCAGTATTTT
TRBJ2-5,TRBV7-9,TRBD1,few,CASSARPGQGQETQYF,TGTGCCAGCAGCGCCCGACCGGGACAGGGCCAAGAGACCCAGTACTTC
TRBJ2-1,TRBV25-1,TRBD2,few,CASSDSGGLYNEQFF,TGTGCCAGCAGTGATTCGGGGGGGCTTTACAATGAGCAGTTCTTC
TRBJ2-3,TRBV4-3,.,.,CASSPRRSGGNPTDTQYF,TGCGCCAGCAGCCCACGTCGGTCGGGGGGCAACCCCACAGATACGCAGTATTTT
TRBJ2-1,TRBV6-2/TRBV6-3,.,few,CASTPRGAYNEQFF,TGTGCCAGCACTCCAAGGGGGGCCTACAATGAGCAGTTCTTC
TRBJ1-2,TRBV6-6,TRBD1,few,CASSQQGSVGYTF,TGTGCCAGCAGTCAACAGGGGTCTGTTGGCTACACCTTC
TRBJ1-5,TRBV28,.,few,CASSFWGEASNQPQHF,TGTGCCAGCAGTTTCTGGGGAGAAGCTAGCAATCAGCCCCAGCATTTT
TRBJ1-1,TRBV20-1,.,many,CSAAGVDTEAFF,TGCAGTGCTGCTGGGGTCGACACTGAAGCTTTCTTT
TRBJ2-5,TRBV20-1,TRBD2,.,CSARVTSGSLETQYF,TGCAGTGCTAGGGTGACTAGCGGGAGTTTAGAGACCCAGTACTTC
TRBJ1-4,TRBV4-2,TRBD1,few,CASSPFGQAPNEKLFF,TGTGCCAGCAGCCCCTTCGGACAGGCTCCTAATGAAAAACTGTTTTTT
TRBJ2-2,TRBV5-1,.,.,CASSLEDGGRGGELFF,TGCGCCAGCAGCTTGGAGGACGGGGGGCGTGGCGGGGAGCTGTTTTTT
TRBJ2-1,TRBV5-1,TRBD2,many,CASSPPGGNEQFF,TGCGCCTCCTCCCCCCCCGGGGGGAATGAGCAGTTCTTC
TRBJ2-7,TRBV5-1,TRBD1,few,CASSTDRDPHEQYF,TGCGCCAGCAGCACCGACAGGGATCCCCACGAGCAGTACTTC
TRBJ1-1,TRBV4-3,.,.,CASSQDSGMNTEAFF,TGCGCCAGCAGCCAAGACTCAGGAATGAACACTGAAGCTTTCTTT
TRBJ2-1,TRBV5-1,TRBD1,many,CASSWTGGAGYEQFF,TGCGCCAGCAGCTGGACAGGGGGCGCGGGTTATGAGCAGTTCTTC
TRBJ1-6,TRBV12-3/TRBV12-4,.,.,CASSFQVGSPLHF,TGTGCCAGCAGTTTCCAGGTGGGTTCACCCCTCCACTTT
TRBJ2-5,TRBV20-1,.,.,CSAPPMGVALETQYF,TGCAGTGCTCCGCCAATGGGGGTTGCTTTGGAGACCCAGTACTTC
TRBJ1-4,TRBV6-1,.,.,CASSPDTELNEKLFF,TGTGCCAGCAGCCCAGACACTGAACTTAATGAAAAACTGTTTTTT
TRBJ2-7,TRBV20-1,TRBD1,few,CSAQVGQGYEQYF,TGCAGTGCCCAGGTGGGACAGGGCTACGAGCAGTACTTC
TRBJ2-2,TRBV29-1,.,.,CSVGHTGELFF,TGCAGCGTTGGCCACACCGGGGAGCTGTTTTTT
TRBJ2-3,TRBV7-9,.,many,CASSSQPSTDTQYF,TGTGCCAGCAGCTCACAGCCTTCCACAGATACGCAGTATTTT
TRBJ2-2,TRBV4-2,.,.,CASSQSSRAPNTGELFF,TGTGCCAGCAGCCAATCCTCCCGGGCACCTAACACCGGGGAGCTGTTTTTT
TRBJ1-2,TRBV12-3/TRBV12-4,.,few,CASSLRQGNGYTF,TGTGCCAGCAGTTTGAGGCAGGGAAATGGCTACACCTTC
TRBJ2-5,TRBV27,TRBD2,few,CASSPPGLAGRIRETQYF,TGTGCCAGCAGTCCTCCCGGACTAGCGGGAAGAATCCGGGAGACCCAGTACTTC
TRBJ2-1,TRBV13,TRBD2,many,CASSQGSLAGPYEQFF,TGTGCCAGCAGCCAAGGGAGTCTAGCGGGACCCTATGAGCAGTTCTTC
TRBJ2-3,TRBV20-1,TRBD1,few,CSAQRQGSTDTQYF,TGCAGTGCCCAAAGACAGGGCAGCACAGATACGCAGTATTTT
TRBJ2-4,TRBV30,TRBD1,few,CAWAQQGSKNIQYF,TGTGCCTGGGCCCAACAGGGGTCCAAAAACATTCAGTACTTC
TRBJ2-3,TRBV5-1,.,.,CASSLGVLSTDTQYF,TGCGCCAGCAGCTTGGGAGTACTTAGCACAGATACGCAGTATTTT